The 29 T cell receptor beta chains below all came from one sample that was sequenced in a study of T cell repertoires in aging, cancer and after chemotherapy. TCR beta rearrangements were amplified from peripheral blood genomic DNA. TRB rearrangements spanning V, D and J were amplified using mixed TRB-A/B primers. MiXCR, run by TCRdb on the multiplex PCR reads, gives a single entry per CDR3 protein. The data contain more than 10,000 distinct CDR3 sequences, around 20% of them singletons. Sequencing input: blood. The receptors shown here come from a human donor in good health.

This clonotype is deemed medium-sized. V usage is TRBV19 and J usage is TRBJ1-2; the D is unclear. The CDR3 is 13 amino acids. Trimming removed 1 base at V and 3 bases at J, with 6 bases between. CDR1 and CDR2 (germline): LNHDA, SQIVND (reference sequence). For the CDR3, the DNA is TGTGCCAGTAGTATAGGCAGGTACTATGGCTACACCTTC. It encodes CASSIGRYYGYTF. The full variable domain, with the rest looked up from reference TRBV19 and TRBJ1-2, is DGGITQSPKYLFRKEGQNVTLSCEQNLNHDAMYWYRQDPGQGLRLIYYSQIVNDFQKGDIAEGYSVSREKKESFPLTVTSAQKNPTAFYLCASSIGRYYGYTFGSGTRLTVV.

Relative to its sample, this clonotype is medium-sized (0.01 to 0.1%). The genes are TRBV20-1 and TRBJ1-2; D perhaps matches TRBD1 (5 bases). CDR3 length equals 13 residues. V lost 6 bases, J lost 0 bases, and 11 bases lay in between. Germline-derived CDR1 and CDR2 are DFQATT and SNEGSKA (reference sequence). The CDR3 DNA follows: TGCAGTGCCCCGGACAAGACTAACTATGGCTACACCTTC. This translates into CSAPDKTNYGYTF.

By frequency in the sample, this clonotype is medium-sized. This rearrangement joins TRBV6-5 to TRBJ2-1; D may match TRBD1 or TRBD2 (6 bases each). Germline loops: CDR1 MNHEY, CDR2 SVGAGI. This CDR3 has 16 residues. Trimming left V 4 bases short and J 3 bases short, with 16 bases between. CDR3 sequence (DNA): TGTGCCAGCAGTTCAGGGGCGGGGAACCACTACAATGAGCAGTTCTTC. It translates to CASSSGAGNHYNEQFF.

By share, this clonotype ranks as medium-sized. The genes are TRBV20-1 and TRBJ2-7, with 8 bases aligning to TRBD1. With 5 bases clipped from V and 4 bases from J, the junction kept 10 bases outside the gene matches. Germline assignment: CDR1 DFQATT and CDR2 SNEGSKA (reference sequence). The CDR3 has 14 residues. The CDR3 sequence: CSAGLTGVEYEQYF. In DNA form, the CDR3 reads TGCAGTGCTGGCTTGACAGGGGTTGAGTACGAGCAGTACTTC.

The rearrangement uses TRBV6-5 and TRBJ1-1; 7 positions agree with TRBD1. The CDR3 consists of 14 residues. V lost 8 bases and J lost 6; bases outside the gene matches: 12. Germline CDR1 and CDR2: MNHEY and SVGAGI. CDR3 residues: CASLSSTGYPEAFF. The CDR3 nucleotides read TGTGCCAGCCTTTCTTCGACAGGGTATCCTGAAGCTTTCTTT.

Sample share makes this clonotype medium-sized. V gene TRBV5-6 combines with J gene TRBJ2-2; 8 nucleotides agree with TRBD1. CDR3 length: 16 amino acids. The germline gives CDR1 SGHDT, CDR2 YYEEEE. V shed 4 bases, J shed 3 bases, and the junction held 8 bases outside the gene matches. The CDR3 DNA reads TGTGCCAGCAGCCCCTGGACAGGGTCCGACACCGGGGAGCTGTTTTTT. This sequence encodes CASSPWTGSDTGELFF. The full variable domain, in which reference TRBV5-6 and TRBJ2-2 provide the parts outside the CDR3, is DAGVTQSPTHLIKTRGQQVTLRCSPKSGHDTVSWYQQALGQGPQFIFQYYEEEERQRGNFPDRFSGHQFPNYSSELNVNALLLGDSALYLCASSPWTGSDTGELFFGEGSRLTVL.

The gene calls are TRBV5-1 and TRBJ1-5; the match to TRBD1 covers 9 bases. J was trimmed by 5 bases and V by 3 bases; bases with no gene match: 3. CDR3 length equals 14 residues. Germline V gene sequence: CDR1 SGHRS, CDR2 YFSETQ. CDR3 DNA sequence: TGCGCCAGCAGCTATGGGGACAGGGATCAGCCCCAGCATTTT. It encodes CASSYGDRDQPQHF. Full variable domain (rest looked up from reference TRBV5-1 and TRBJ1-5): KAGVTQTPRYLIKTRGQQVTLSCSPISGHRSVSWYQQTPGQGLQFLFEYFSETQRNKGNFPGRFSGRQFSNSRSEMNVSTLELGDSALYLCASSYGDRDQPQHFGDGTRLSIL.

Comment on this clonotype: This could be a read error, since a much larger clone is one nucleotide away. The chain employs TRBV27 and TRBJ2-7, with 8 bases fitting TRBD1. The CDR3 runs to 16 residues. Trimming took 5 bases from V and 2 from J; bases not matched to a gene: 11. Germline V lookup: CDR1 MNHEY, CDR2 SMNVEV (reference sequence). The CDR3 DNA sequence: TGTGCCAGCAGTCGCGGGACAGGCCGACTACCCTACGAGCAGTACTTC. Protein: CASSRGTGRLPYEQYF.

In its sample, this clonotype ranks as medium-sized. The gene calls are TRBV6-5 and TRBJ2-7; the match to TRBD1 covers 7 bases. The CDR3 has 15 residues. The ends lost 3 bases at V and 4 bases at J; junction bases unmatched: 9. CDR1 is MNHEY, CDR2 SVGAGI, per germline. The DNA for the CDR3 is TGTGCCAGCAGTTATGCGAGACAGGGTCCTTACGAGCAGTACTTC. Translating gives CASSYARQGPYEQYF.

On this clonotype: Since a much larger clone is just one base distant, this may be a read error. The chain recombines TRBV18 with TRBJ2-2, with D perhaps matching TRBD2 (5 bases). There are 15 residues in the CDR3. Trimming took 7 bases from V and 1 from J, leaving 13 bases between them. From germline, CDR1 is KGHSH and CDR2 LQKENI. The CDR3 loop reads CASLRPSGNTGELFF. CDR3 sequence (DNA): TGTGCCAGCTTGCGCCCGAGCGGGAACACCGGGGAGCTGTTTTTT.

This clonotype was observed many times. V is TRBV6-2 or TRBV6-3 and J is TRBJ2-7; D is perhaps TRBD1 (7 bases). With 7 bases removed from V and 3 bases from J, the gap between germline ends came to 19 bases. The CDR3 is 15 residues long. The germline V gene has CDR1 MNHEY and CDR2 SVGEGT. CDR3 sequence (DNA): TGTGCCAGCACCCAAGGGGGGACAGTACTCTACGAGCAGTACTTC. As protein: CASTQGGTVLYEQYF.

This clonotype has just a few counts. The J gene is TRBJ2-5, the V gene TRBV7-2, with 15 bases that match TRBD2. The trim removed 5 bases at V and 2 bases at J, leaving 6 bases unmatched. CDR1 and CDR2 from the germline V gene are SGHTA and FQGNSA. The CDR3 is 17 residues long. The CDR3 nucleotides are TGTGCCAGCAGCCCGGGACTAGCGGGGGGCGGTCAAGAGACCCAGTACTTC. Its translation: CASSPGLAGGGQETQYF.

The CDR3, as DNA: TGTGCCAGTATCAAAAATCGGCTGGGGGCGGCTGGAAACACCATATATTTT. Its translation is CASIKNRLGAAGNTIYF. The chain uses TRBV19 and TRBJ1-3, with D possibly matching TRBD1 (6 bases). V was shortened by 7 bases and J by 2 bases, with 21 bases between the two germline ends. Per the germline V gene, CDR1 is LNHDA and CDR2 is SQIVND (reference sequence). This CDR3 is 17 amino acids long. Full variable domain (rest looked up from reference TRBV19 and TRBJ1-3): DGGITQSPKYLFRKEGQNVTLSCEQNLNHDAMYWYRQDPGQGLRLIYYSQIVNDFQKGDIAEGYSVSREKKESFPLTVTSAQKNPTAFYLCASIKNRLGAAGNTIYFGEGSWLTVV.

In its sample, this clonotype was seen a few times. The chain has TRBV18 and TRBJ1-1; 7 bases align to TRBD1. V trimming: 5 bases; J trimming: 2 bases; junction bases outside the gene matches: 11. CDR3 length: 16 residues. Germline lookup yields CDR1 KGHSH and CDR2 LQKENI. The CDR3: CASSALQGPLNTEAFF. Here the CDR3 DNA reads TGTGCCAGCTCAGCTTTACAGGGGCCCCTAAACACTGAAGCTTTCTTT.

The chain has TRBV18 and TRBJ1-1; unclear D gene. V gave up 5 bases and J gave up 6 bases, with 10 bases separating them. The CDR3 consists of 12 residues. The germline CDR1 and CDR2 sequences are KGHSH and LQKENI. The chain's CDR3 is CASSMGNAEAFF. CDR3 nucleotide sequence: TGTGCCAGCTCAATGGGTAACGCTGAAGCTTTCTTT.

By share, this clonotype ranks as medium-sized. This chain connects TRBV27 to TRBJ2-7; possible D gene TRBD1, 6 bases. Between the trimmed V and J ends, which lost 5 bases and 0 bases, there was a span of 11 bases. Germline V CDR1 and CDR2: MNHEY, SMNVEV (reference sequence). The CDR3 has 14 residues. The CDR3 sequence: CASSPRDNSYEQYF. The CDR3 coding sequence is TGTGCCAGCAGTCCCAGGGACAACTCCTACGAGCAGTACTTC.

This clonotype was seen only a few times. This chain connects TRBV7-9 to TRBJ2-2; the match to TRBD1 covers 7 bases. The germline V gene encodes CDR1 SEHNR and CDR2 FQNEAQ (reference sequence). The CDR3 sequence is 15 residues long. J lost 1 base, V lost 2 bases, and 1 base had no gene match. CDR3 DNA: TGTGCCAGCAGCTTATGGACAGGGAACACCGGGGAGCTGTTTTTT. Protein product: CASSLWTGNTGELFF.

This clonotype is medium-sized in the sample. V is TRBV6-4 and J is TRBJ1-6; 10 bases line up with TRBD1. CDR1 MRHNA and CDR2 SNTAGT come from the germline V gene. The CDR3 sequence is 15 residues long. J lost 7 bases, V lost 0 bases, and 0 bases had no gene match. The CDR3 protein is CASSDSTGGNSPLHF. DNA of the CDR3: TGTGCCAGCAGTGACTCGACAGGGGGCAATTCACCCCTCCACTTT.

The V gene is TRBV10-3, the J gene TRBJ1-1, with 7 nucleotides matching TRBD1. J gave up 8 bases and V 6 bases, and 12 bases lay outside the gene matches. This CDR3 spans 14 amino acids. The germline V gene encodes CDR1 ENHRY and CDR2 SYGVKD. The CDR3 sequence is CAIRTGTGNVEAFF. CDR3 DNA: TGTGCCATCAGGACAGGGACCGGGAATGTCGAAGCTTTCTTT.

The J gene is TRBJ2-2, the V gene TRBV2; D tentatively fits TRBD1 or TRBD2 (6 bases each). Trimming cost V 2 bases and J 4 bases, with 14 bases left between them. The germline V gene encodes CDR1 SNHLY and CDR2 FYNNEI. The CDR3 contains 16 residues. This CDR3 reads CASSEKGGMVTGELFF. Written as DNA, the CDR3 is TGTGCCAGCAGTGAAAAAGGGGGGATGGTCACCGGGGAGCTGTTTTTT.

Turning to this clonotype: A much larger clone differs by one base, so this may be a read error. The chain joins TRBV19 to TRBJ1-1, with D hard to call. Trimming pared 3 bases from V and 11 bases from J, leaving 16 bases between. Per germline, CDR1 LNHDA and CDR2 SQIVND (reference sequence). The CDR3 is 13 amino acids. This CDR3 is CASSIDPLRRAFF. As DNA, the CDR3 is TGTGCCAGTAGTATCGACCCCCTACGGAGGGCTTTCTTT. The variable domain in full, with the rest retrieved from reference TRBV19 and TRBJ1-1, is DGGITQSPKYLFRKEGQNVTLSCEQNLNHDAMYWYRQDPGQGLRLIYYSQIVNDFQKGDIAEGYSVSREKKESFPLTVTSAQKNPTAFYLCASSIDPLRRAFFGQGTRLTVV.

At least ten counts were recorded for this clonotype. The chain links TRBV19 to TRBJ2-3; 13 bases align to TRBD2. The length of the CDR3 is 19 residues. Trimming took 3 bases from V and 2 from J; bases not matched to a gene: 11. Germline V gene lookup returns CDR1 LNHDA and CDR2 SQIVND (reference sequence). CDR3: CASSMTRLAGGLTTDTQYF. The DNA of the CDR3 is TGTGCCAGTAGTATGACGCGACTAGCGGGGGGCCTTACCACAGATACGCAGTATTTT.

This clonotype was counted at least ten times. The chain couples TRBV6-1 to TRBJ2-7; TRBD1 matches at 9 bases. With 2 bases clipped from V and 6 bases from J, the junction kept 8 bases outside the gene matches. CDR1 MNHNS and CDR2 SASEGT come from the germline V gene. The CDR3 extends over 15 amino acids. The CDR3 protein is CASSELGDRVIEQYF. The CDR3 nucleotides are TGTGCCAGCAGTGAATTAGGGGACAGGGTGATCGAGCAGTACTTC.

As concerns this clonotype: A read error is possible here, since a much larger clone lies one base away. This chain connects TRBV30 to TRBJ2-7; the D is unclear. V lost 3 bases and J lost 1, with 7 bases in between. Germline CDR1 reads GTSNPN; CDR2 reads SVGIG (reference sequence). The CDR3 is 12 amino acids. The CDR3 nucleotides read TGTGCCTGGAGCCAAGGATCCTACGAGCAGTACTTC. Translated: CAWSQGSYEQYF.

By sample fraction, this clonotype is medium-sized (0.01 to 0.1%). V is TRBV20-1 and J is TRBJ1-6, with TRBD1 as a possible D gene (5 bases). CDR1 DFQATT and CDR2 SNEGSKA come from the germline V gene (reference sequence). With 6 bases removed from V and 9 bases from J, the gap between germline ends came to 21 bases. The CDR3 totals 15 residues. CDR3 bases: TGCAGTGCCCCCGACAGTTACGAGGGGAGTTCACCCCTCCACTTT. The encoded protein is CSAPDSYEGSSPLHF.

This clonotype was detected a few times. The gene calls are TRBV24-1 and TRBJ2-7, with 9 bases identical to TRBD1. The V and J ends lost 9 bases and 3 bases, in that order; junction bases with no gene match: 5. The CDR3 covers 13 residues. Germline V gene data show CDR1 as KGHDR and CDR2 as SFDVKD. The chain's CDR3 is CATSQGAGYEQYF. In nucleotides, the CDR3 is TGTGCCACCTCACAGGGGGCGGGCTACGAGCAGTACTTC.

Within the sample, this clonotype is medium-sized. The rearrangement joins TRBV29-1 to TRBJ1-3, with 7 bases aligning to TRBD1. Trimming took 7 bases from V and 0 from J; bases not matched to a gene: 12. The germline CDR1 and CDR2 sequences are SQVTM and ANQGSEA. This CDR3 has 16 residues. CDR3: CSAKNTGDYSGNTIYF. CDR3 nucleotide sequence: TGCAGCGCTAAGAATACAGGGGACTACTCTGGAAACACCATATATTTT. Combining the CDR3 with reference TRBV29-1 and TRBJ1-3 gives the whole variable domain SAVISQKPSRDICQRGTSLTIQCQVDSQVTMMFWYRQQPGQSLTLIATANQGSEATYESGFVIDKFPISRPNLTFSTLTVSNMSPEDSSIYLCSAKNTGDYSGNTIYFGEGSWLTVV.

This clonotype has only a few counts. This chain joins TRBV7-2 and TRBJ1-1; D is possibly TRBD1 (5 bases). Deletions cut 7 bases from V and 11 bases from J, with 17 bases between. There are 12 residues in the CDR3. Germline CDR1 reads SGHTA; CDR2 reads FQGNSA. CDR3 residues: CASTPSGFRAFF. The DNA of the CDR3 is TGTGCCAGCACCCCCTCAGGGTTCCGTGCTTTCTTT.

In its sample, this clonotype was seen once. Just one base apart from a much larger clone, this may be a read error. The V call is TRBV15, the J call TRBJ1-4; 9 bases fit TRBD1. V shed 6 bases and J 7 bases; nucleotides not matched to a gene: 6. Germline V gene sequence: CDR1 LNHNV, CDR2 YYDKDF (reference sequence). CDR3 length: 14 residues. In DNA, the CDR3 is TGTGCCACCAGGGGGGACAGGGAGGCTGAAAAACTGTTTTTT. Translated, it gives CATRGDREAEKLFF. Based on the CDR3 plus reference TRBV15 and TRBJ1-4, the full variable domain is DAMVIQNPRYQVTQFGKPVTLSCSQTLNHNVMYWYQQKSSQAPKLLFHYYDKDFNNEADTPDNFQSRRPNTSFCFLDIRSPGLGDTAMYLCATRGDREAEKLFFGSGTQLSVL.